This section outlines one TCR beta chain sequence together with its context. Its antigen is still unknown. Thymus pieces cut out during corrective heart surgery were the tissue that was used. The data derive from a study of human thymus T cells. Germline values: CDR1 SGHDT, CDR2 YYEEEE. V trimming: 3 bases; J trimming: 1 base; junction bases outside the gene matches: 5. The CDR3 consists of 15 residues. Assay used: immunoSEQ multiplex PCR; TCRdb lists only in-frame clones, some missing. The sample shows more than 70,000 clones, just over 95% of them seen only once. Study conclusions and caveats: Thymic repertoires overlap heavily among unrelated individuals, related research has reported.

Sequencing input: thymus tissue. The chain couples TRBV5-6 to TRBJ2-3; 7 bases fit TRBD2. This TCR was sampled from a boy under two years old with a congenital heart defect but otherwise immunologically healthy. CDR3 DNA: TGTGCCAGCAGCTCTAAACGGGGGGGCACAGATACGCAGTATTTT. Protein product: CASSSKRGGTDTQYF.